The 15 T cell receptor beta chains presented below share a single source sample, sequenced in a study of blood T cell repertoires in COVID-19 (dated by TCRdb to about 2020). Library prep was done by the immunoSEQ multiplex PCR assay. The source is immuneACCESS, and TCRdb retained only in-frame sequences with V and J called. Part of the clones is not carried over; for the studies checked, unresolved V genes explain less than half of this, and the remainder is unexplained. The table for this sample lists hundreds of thousands of clones; nearly 90% of them were counted only once. The ten largest clones represent approximately 2% of the sample. The sequencing input was PBMCs or T cells enriched from blood (not recorded which). Receptors originate from a woman aged 18 to 35 with acute COVID-19.

The chain uses TRBV7-8 and TRBJ2-7, with no clear D. CDR3 length: 13 amino acids. Germline V gives CDR1 SGHVS, CDR2 FQNEAQ. Deletions cut 1 base from V and 4 bases from J, with 8 bases between. The CDR3 DNA is TGTGCCAGCAGCTTAGAATTACTTTACGAGCAGTACTTC. It is translated as CASSLELLYEQYF.

As regards this clone: Sequence at one end of the junction differs from germline and may be a read error. The chain joins TRBV20-1 to TRBJ2-7, with a possible D match to TRBD1 (6 bases). Germline CDR1 and CDR2: DFQATT and SNEGSKA (reference sequence). This CDR3 is 10 amino acids long. DNA for the CDR3: TGCAGTGCATACAGGGAGACGCAGGACTTC. This translates into CSAYRETQDF.

This rearrangement joins TRBV7-9 to TRBJ2-1, with TRBD2 matching 14 bases. V dropped 5 bases and J dropped 8; count of bases not matched to a gene: 5. CDR1 and CDR2 (germline): SEHNR, FQNEAQ (reference sequence). The CDR3 is made up of 15 amino acids. The chain's CDR3 is CASSPGLAGGDEQFF. CDR3 in DNA: TGTGCCAGCAGCCCAGGACTAGCGGGGGGTGATGAGCAGTTCTTC. The complete variable domain, with remaining parts taken from reference TRBV7-9 and TRBJ2-1, reads DTGVSQNPRHKITKRGQNVTFRCDPISEHNRLYWYRQTLGQGPEFLTYFQNEAQLEKSRLLSDRFSAERPKGSFSTLEIQRTEQGDSAMYLCASSPGLAGGDEQFFGPGTRLTVL.

V is TRBV7-6 and J is TRBJ1-5, with TRBD1 as a possible D gene (6 bases). V gave up 5 bases and J gave up 4 bases, with 9 bases separating them. Germline V gene sequence: CDR1 SGHVS, CDR2 FNYEAQ. The CDR3 has 13 residues. The CDR3, as DNA: TGTGCCAGCAGCAGGACAGAAAATCAGCCCCAGCATTTT. This gives the protein CASSRTENQPQHF.

The V gene is TRBV3-1 (or the pseudogene TRBV3-2), the J gene TRBJ2-7; no reliable D call. V dropped 2 bases and J dropped 2 bases, with 10 bases sitting between them. Germline loops: CDR1 LGHDT, CDR2 YNNKEL (reference sequence). The CDR3 sequence is 14 residues long. The CDR3, as DNA: TGTGCCAGCAGCCAAAGAGACAACCCCTACGAGCAGTACTTC. This gives the protein CASSQRDNPYEQYF.

The V and J genes are TRBV9 and TRBJ2-1, with 10 positions matching TRBD2. The J segment lost 7 bases and the V segment lost 0 bases, leaving 4 bases of the junction unmatched. There are 15 residues in the CDR3. Per germline, CDR1 SGDLS and CDR2 YYNGEE. The CDR3, as DNA: TGTGCCAGCAGCGTAGGGAGGACTAGCGGTAATGAGCAGTTCTTC. Encoded protein: CASSVGRTSGNEQFF.

Points on this clone: This may come from a read error, since a much larger clone is one base off. As DNA, the CDR3 is TGTGCCAGCAGCTTAGACAGCTATGGCTACACCTTC. Protein: CASSLDSYGYTF. The chain joins TRBV13 to TRBJ1-2; D is undetermined. Trimming removed 1 base from V and 4 bases from J, with 4 bases in between. This CDR3 contains 12 residues. Looked up from germline, CDR1 is PRHDT and CDR2 is FYEKMQ (reference sequence).

J is TRBJ2-3 and V is TRBV10-3; 10 nucleotides match TRBD2. J lost 2 bases, V lost 6 bases, and 8 bases had no gene match. This CDR3 comprises 16 residues. Germline CDR1 is ENHRY and CDR2 is SYGVKD. The CDR3 spells CAISTRLAGHTDTQYF. In nucleotides, the CDR3 is TGTGCCATCAGCACAAGACTAGCGGGCCACACAGATACGCAGTATTTT.

The CDR3 bases are TGTGCCAGTAGTATCAGGACAGGGACGGAGCAGCCCCAGCATTTT. Amino acid sequence: CASSIRTGTEQPQHF. The chain employs TRBV19 and TRBJ1-5; TRBD1 aligns across 8 bases. This CDR3 spans 15 amino acids. Looked up from germline, CDR1 is LNHDA and CDR2 is SQIVND (reference sequence). J gave up 7 bases and V 3 bases, and 8 bases lay outside the gene matches.

V gene TRBV6-5 combines with J gene TRBJ2-3; D uncertain. CDR3 length: 13 residues. Per the germline V gene, CDR1 is MNHEY and CDR2 is SVGAGI. The V and J ends lost 7 bases and 1 base respectively, with 9 bases between them. DNA of the CDR3: TGTGCCAGCACGGTTCAGGGCACAGATACGCAGTATTTT. Its protein product is CASTVQGTDTQYF.

This chain uses TRBV11-2 with TRBJ1-2; TRBD1 matches at 10 bases. V lost 4 bases, J lost 5 bases, and 4 bases stayed unmatched. Germline assignment: CDR1 SGHAT and CDR2 FQNNGV. The CDR3 is made up of 14 amino acids. CDR3 DNA sequence: TGTGCCAGCAGCTCGGGACAGGGGCGATATGGCTACACCTTC. Protein: CASSSGQGRYGYTF.

This chain links TRBV10-3 with TRBJ1-2, with D tentatively TRBD1 (6 bases). Per the germline V gene, CDR1 is ENHRY and CDR2 is SYGVKD. Trimming left V 2 bases short and J 0 bases short, with 7 bases between. The CDR3 is 14 residues long. The CDR3 nucleotides read TGTGCCATCAGTGAGAAGGGGGCTAACTATGGCTACACCTTC. Protein sequence: CAISEKGANYGYTF.

V and J are TRBV6-5 and TRBJ1-2, with 9 positions matching TRBD1. The germline V gene has CDR1 MNHEY and CDR2 SVGAGI. The length of the CDR3 is 15 residues. The ends lost 0 bases at V and 3 bases at J; junction bases unmatched: 2. The CDR3 bases are TGTGCCAGCAGTTACTCCGGGACAGGGTACTATGGCTACACCTTC. Translated, it gives CASSYSGTGYYGYTF.

Only a few counts were recorded for this clone. The same CDR3 can be traced to other DNA sequences in this sample. The V gene is TRBV5-1, the J gene TRBJ2-7; perhaps TRBD1 as D (5 bases). From germline, CDR1 is SGHRS and CDR2 YFSETQ. V lost 1 base and J 2 bases, leaving 7 bases between the germline ends. The CDR3 has 13 amino acids. The CDR3 sequence: CASSLQGAYEQYF. For the CDR3, the DNA is TGCGCCAGCAGCTTGCAGGGCGCCTACGAGCAGTACTTC.

This chain joins TRBV29-1 and TRBJ1-5; D ambiguous. This CDR3 is 12 amino acids long. Germline V gene data show CDR1 as SQVTM and CDR2 as ANQGSEA. The V gene lost 8 bases and the J gene lost 0 bases, with 8 bases spanning the gap. Here the CDR3 DNA reads TGCAGCTATTCTTATAGCAATCAGCCCCAGCATTTT. Translated: CSYSYSNQPQHF.